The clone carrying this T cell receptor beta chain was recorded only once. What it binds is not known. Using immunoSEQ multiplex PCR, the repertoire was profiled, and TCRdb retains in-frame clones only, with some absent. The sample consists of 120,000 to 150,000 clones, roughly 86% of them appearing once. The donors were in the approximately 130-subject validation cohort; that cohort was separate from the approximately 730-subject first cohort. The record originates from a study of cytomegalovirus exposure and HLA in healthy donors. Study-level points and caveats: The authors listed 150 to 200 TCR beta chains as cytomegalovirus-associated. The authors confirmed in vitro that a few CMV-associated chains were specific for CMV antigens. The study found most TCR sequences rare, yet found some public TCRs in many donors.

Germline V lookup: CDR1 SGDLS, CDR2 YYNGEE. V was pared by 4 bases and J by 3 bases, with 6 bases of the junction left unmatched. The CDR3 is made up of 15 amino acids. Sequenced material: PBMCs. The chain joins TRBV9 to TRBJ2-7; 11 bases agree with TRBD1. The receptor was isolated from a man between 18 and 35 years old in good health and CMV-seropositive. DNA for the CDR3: TGTGCCAGCAGCATTGGGACAGGGGGTATCTACGAGCAGTACTTC. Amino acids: CASSIGTGGIYEQYF.